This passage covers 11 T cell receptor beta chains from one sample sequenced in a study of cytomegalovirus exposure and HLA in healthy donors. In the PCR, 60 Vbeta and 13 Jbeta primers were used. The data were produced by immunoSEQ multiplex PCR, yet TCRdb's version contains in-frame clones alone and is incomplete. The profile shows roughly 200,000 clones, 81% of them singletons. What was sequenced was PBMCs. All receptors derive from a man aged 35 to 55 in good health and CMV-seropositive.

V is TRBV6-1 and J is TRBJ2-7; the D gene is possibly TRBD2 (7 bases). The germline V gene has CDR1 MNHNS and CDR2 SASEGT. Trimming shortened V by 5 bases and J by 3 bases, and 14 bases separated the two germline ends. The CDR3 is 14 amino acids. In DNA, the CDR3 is TGTGCCAGCAGTTCACAGGGAGGGGGCTACGAGCAGTACTTC. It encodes CASSSQGGGYEQYF.

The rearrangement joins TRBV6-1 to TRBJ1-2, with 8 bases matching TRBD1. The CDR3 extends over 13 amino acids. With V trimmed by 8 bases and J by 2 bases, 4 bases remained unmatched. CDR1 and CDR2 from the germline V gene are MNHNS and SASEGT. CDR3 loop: CASLTGGNYGYTF. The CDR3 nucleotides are TGTGCCAGCCTCACAGGGGGGAACTATGGCTACACCTTC.

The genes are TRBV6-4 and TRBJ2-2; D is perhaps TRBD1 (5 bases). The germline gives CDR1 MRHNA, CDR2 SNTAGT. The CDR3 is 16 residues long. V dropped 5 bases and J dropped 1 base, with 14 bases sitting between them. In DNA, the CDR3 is TGTGCCAGCAGTTTGGGAAGGGGAAAGAACACCGGGGAGCTGTTTTTT. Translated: CASSLGRGKNTGELFF.

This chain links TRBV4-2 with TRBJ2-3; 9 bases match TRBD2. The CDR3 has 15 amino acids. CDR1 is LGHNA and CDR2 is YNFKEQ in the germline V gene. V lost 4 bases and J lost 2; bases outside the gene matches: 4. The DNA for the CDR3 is TGTGCCAGCAGCCTGACTAGCGGTTACACAGATACGCAGTATTTT. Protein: CASSLTSGYTDTQYF.

The DNA of the CDR3 is TGTGCCAGCAGCTTAGTGATGGCAGGGGAATCACCCCTCCACTTT. Protein product: CASSLVMAGESPLHF. The rearrangement uses TRBV7-9 and TRBJ1-6, with TRBD1 as a possible D gene (6 bases). In germline, CDR1 is SEHNR, CDR2 FQNEAQ (reference sequence). The CDR3 is 15 amino acids. The germline V and J ends were trimmed by 1 base and 10 bases, with 14 bases remaining between them.

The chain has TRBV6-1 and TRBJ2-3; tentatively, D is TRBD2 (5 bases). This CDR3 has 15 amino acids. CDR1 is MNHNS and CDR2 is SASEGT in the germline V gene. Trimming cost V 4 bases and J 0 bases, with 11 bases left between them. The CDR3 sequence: CASSGTDFSTDTQYF. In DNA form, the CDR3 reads TGTGCCAGCAGTGGGACGGACTTTAGCACAGATACGCAGTATTTT.

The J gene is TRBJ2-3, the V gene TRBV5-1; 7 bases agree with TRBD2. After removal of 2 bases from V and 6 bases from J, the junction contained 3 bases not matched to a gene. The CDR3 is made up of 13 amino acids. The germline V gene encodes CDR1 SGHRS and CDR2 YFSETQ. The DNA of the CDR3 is TGCGCCAGCAGCTTCGGGGGGATGGATACGCAGTATTTT. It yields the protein CASSFGGMDTQYF.

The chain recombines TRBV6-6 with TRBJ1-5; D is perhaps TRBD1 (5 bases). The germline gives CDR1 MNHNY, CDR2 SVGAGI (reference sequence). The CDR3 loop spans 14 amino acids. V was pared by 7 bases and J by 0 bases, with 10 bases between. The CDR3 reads CASKKQDSNQPQHF. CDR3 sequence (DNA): TGTGCCAGCAAAAAACAGGATAGCAATCAGCCCCAGCATTTT.

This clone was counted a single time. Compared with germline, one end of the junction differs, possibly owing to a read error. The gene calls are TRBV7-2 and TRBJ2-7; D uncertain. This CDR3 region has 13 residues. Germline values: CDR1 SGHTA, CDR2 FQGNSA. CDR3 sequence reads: CASRLATTYEQYF. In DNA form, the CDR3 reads TGTGCCAGCCGCTTGGCCACAACCTACGAGCAGTACTTC. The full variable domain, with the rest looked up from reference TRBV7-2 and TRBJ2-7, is GAGVSQSPSNKVTEKGKDVELRCDPISGHTALYWYRQSLGQGLEFLIYFQGNSAPDKSGLPSDRFSAERTGGSVSTLTIQRTQQEDSAVYLCASRLATTYEQYFGPGTRLTVT.

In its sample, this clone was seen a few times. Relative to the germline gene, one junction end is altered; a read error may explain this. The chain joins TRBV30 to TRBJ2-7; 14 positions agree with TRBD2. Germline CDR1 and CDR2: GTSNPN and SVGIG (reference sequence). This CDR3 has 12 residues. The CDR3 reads CGWTSGGYEQYF. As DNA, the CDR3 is TGTGGCTGGACTAGCGGGGGGTACGAGCAGTACTTC.

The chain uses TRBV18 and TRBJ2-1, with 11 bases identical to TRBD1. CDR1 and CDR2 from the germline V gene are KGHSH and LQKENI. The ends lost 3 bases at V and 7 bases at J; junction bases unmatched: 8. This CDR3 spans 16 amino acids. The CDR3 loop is CASSPWTGGGWNEQFF. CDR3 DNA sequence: TGTGCCAGCTCACCTTGGACAGGGGGCGGGTGGAATGAGCAGTTCTTC.